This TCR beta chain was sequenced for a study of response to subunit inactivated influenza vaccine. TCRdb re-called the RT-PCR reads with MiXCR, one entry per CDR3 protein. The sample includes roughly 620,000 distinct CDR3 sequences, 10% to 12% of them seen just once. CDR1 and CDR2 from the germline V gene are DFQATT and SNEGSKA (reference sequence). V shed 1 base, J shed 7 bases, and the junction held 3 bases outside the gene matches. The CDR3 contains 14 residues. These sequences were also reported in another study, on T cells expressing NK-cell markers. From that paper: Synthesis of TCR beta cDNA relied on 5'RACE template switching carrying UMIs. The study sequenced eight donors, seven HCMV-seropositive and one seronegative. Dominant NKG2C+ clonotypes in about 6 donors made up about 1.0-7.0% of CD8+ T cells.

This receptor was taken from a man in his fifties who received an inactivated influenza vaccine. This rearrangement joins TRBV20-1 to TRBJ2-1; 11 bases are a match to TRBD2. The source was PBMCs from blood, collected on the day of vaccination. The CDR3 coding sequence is TGCAGTGCTAGAGGACTAGCGGGAATAAATGAGCAGTTCTTC. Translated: CSARGLAGINEQFF.